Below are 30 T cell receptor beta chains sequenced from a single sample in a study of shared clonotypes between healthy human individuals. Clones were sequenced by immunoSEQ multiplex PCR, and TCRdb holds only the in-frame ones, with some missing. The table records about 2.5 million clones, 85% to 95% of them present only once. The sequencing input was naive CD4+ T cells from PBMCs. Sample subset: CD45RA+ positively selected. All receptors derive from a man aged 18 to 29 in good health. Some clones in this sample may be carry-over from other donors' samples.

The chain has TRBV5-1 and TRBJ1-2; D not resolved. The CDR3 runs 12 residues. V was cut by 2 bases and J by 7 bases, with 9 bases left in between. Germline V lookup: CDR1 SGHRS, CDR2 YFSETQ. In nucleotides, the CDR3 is TGCGCCAGCAGCTTAACCCAGTCTGGCTACACCTTC. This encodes CASSLTQSGYTF.

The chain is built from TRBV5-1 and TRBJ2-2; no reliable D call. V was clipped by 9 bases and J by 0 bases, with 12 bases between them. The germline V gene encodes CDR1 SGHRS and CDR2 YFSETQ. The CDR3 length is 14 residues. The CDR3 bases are TGCGCCACCCGGAAGGAATCGAACACCGGGGAGCTGTTTTTT. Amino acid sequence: CATRKESNTGELFF.

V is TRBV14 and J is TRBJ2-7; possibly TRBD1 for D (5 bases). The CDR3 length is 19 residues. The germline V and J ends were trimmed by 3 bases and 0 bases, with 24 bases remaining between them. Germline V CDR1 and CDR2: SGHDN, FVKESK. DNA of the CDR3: TGTGCCAGCAGCCACTTTCGTCTGGGCAGGGCCTTAATCTCCTACGAGCAGTACTTC. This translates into CASSHFRLGRALISYEQYF.

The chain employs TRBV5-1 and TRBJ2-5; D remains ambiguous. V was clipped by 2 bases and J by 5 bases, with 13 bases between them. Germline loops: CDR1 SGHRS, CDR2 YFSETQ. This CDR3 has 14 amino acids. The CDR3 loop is CASSLRLSAETQYF. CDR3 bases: TGCGCCAGCAGCTTACGACTCTCCGCGGAGACCCAGTACTTC.

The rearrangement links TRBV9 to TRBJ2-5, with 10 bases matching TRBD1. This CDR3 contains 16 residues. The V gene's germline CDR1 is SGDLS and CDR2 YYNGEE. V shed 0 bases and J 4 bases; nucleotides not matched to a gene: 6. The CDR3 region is CASSVGGTGVLETQYF. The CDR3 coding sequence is TGTGCCAGCAGCGTAGGAGGGACAGGGGTCTTAGAGACCCAGTACTTC.

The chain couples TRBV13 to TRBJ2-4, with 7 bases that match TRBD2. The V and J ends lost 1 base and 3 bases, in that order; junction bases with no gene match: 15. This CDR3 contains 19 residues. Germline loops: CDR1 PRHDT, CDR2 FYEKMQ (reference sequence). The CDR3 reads CASSLEGRTGGEDKNIQYF. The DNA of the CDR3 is TGTGCCAGCAGCTTAGAGGGCAGGACGGGAGGAGAGGACAAAAACATTCAGTACTTC.

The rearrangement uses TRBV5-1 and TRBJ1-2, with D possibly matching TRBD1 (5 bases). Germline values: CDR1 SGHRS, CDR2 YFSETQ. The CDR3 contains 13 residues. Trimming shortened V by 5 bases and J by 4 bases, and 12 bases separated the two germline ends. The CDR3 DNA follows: TGCGCCAGCAGGCCATCCGGGGGCTATGGCTACACCTTC. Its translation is CASRPSGGYGYTF.

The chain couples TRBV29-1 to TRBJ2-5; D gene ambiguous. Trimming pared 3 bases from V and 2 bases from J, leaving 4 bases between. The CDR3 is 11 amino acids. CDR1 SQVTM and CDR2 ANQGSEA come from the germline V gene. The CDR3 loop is CSVDLQETQYF. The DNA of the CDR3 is TGCAGCGTTGACCTACAAGAGACCCAGTACTTC.

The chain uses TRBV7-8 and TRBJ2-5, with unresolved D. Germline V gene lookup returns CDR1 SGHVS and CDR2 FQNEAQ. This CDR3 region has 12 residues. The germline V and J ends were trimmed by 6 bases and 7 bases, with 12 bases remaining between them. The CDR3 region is CASRHPGGTQYF. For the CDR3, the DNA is TGTGCCAGCAGACACCCCGGCGGGACCCAGTACTTC.

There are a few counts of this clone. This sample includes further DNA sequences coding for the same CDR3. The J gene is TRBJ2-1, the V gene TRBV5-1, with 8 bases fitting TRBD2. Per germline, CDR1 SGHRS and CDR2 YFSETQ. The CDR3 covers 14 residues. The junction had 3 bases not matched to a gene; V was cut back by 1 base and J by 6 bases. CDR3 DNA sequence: TGCGCCAGCAGCTTGACTAGCGGTTCCAATGAGCAGTTCTTC. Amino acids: CASSLTSGSNEQFF. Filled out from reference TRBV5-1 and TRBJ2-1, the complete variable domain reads KAGVTQTPRYLIKTRGQQVTLSCSPISGHRSVSWYQQTPGQGLQFLFEYFSETQRNKGNFPGRFSGRQFSNSRSEMNVSTLELGDSALYLCASSLTSGSNEQFFGPGTRLTVL.

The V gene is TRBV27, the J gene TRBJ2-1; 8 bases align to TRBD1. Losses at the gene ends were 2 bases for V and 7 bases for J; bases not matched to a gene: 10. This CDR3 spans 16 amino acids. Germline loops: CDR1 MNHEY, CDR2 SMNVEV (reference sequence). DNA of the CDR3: TGTGCCAGCAGTTTAGTTTGGGCAGGGGGCGCGAATGAGCAGTTCTTC. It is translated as CASSLVWAGGANEQFF.

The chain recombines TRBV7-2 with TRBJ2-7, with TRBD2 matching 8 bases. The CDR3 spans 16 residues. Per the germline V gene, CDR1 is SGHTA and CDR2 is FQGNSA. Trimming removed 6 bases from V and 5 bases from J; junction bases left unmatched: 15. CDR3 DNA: TGTGCCAGCAGACGGGCGGCTCTAGCGGGTCCTAACGAGCAGTACTTC. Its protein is CASRRAALAGPNEQYF.

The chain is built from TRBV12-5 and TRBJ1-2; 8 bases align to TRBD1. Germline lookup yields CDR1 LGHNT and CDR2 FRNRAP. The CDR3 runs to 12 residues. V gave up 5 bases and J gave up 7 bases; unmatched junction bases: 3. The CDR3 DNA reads TGTGCTAGTGGTATGACAGGGGCTGGCTACACCTTC. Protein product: CASGMTGAGYTF.

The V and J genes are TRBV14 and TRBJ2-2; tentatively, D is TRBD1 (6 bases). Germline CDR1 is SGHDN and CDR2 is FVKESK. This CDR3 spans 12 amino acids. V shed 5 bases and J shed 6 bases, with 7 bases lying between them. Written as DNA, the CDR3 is TGTGCCAGCAGCAAGGGGGCCGGGGAGCTGTTTTTT. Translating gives CASSKGAGELFF.

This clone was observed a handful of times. The CDR3 DNA follows: TGTGCCAGCACCCTGGGGCTGTTTTTT. This codes for CASTLGLFF. The chain has TRBV6-5 and TRBJ2-2; D is undetermined. From germline, CDR1 is MNHEY and CDR2 SVGAGI. V was cut by 7 bases and J by 13 bases, with 7 bases left in between. The CDR3 is 9 amino acids.

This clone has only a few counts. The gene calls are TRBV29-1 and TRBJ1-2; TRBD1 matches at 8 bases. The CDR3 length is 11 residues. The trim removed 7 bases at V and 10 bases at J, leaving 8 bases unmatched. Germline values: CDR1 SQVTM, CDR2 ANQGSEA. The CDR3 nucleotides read TGCAGCGGTTGGGACAGGAGGATCTACACCTTC. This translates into CSGWDRRIYTF.

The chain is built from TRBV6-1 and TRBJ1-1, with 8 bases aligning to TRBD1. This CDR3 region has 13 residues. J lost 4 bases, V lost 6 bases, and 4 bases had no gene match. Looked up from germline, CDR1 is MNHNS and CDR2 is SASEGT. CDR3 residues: CASRSGTGTEAFF. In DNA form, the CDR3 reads TGTGCCAGCAGATCCGGGACAGGCACTGAAGCTTTCTTT.

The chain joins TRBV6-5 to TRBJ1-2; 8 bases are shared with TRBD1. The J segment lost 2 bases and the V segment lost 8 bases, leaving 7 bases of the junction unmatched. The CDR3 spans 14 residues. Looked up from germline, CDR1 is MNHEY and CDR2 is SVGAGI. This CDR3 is CASARTGKNYGYTF. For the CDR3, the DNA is TGTGCCAGCGCAAGGACAGGGAAGAACTATGGCTACACCTTC.

Here the CDR3 reads CASSRGTGTSVHEQYF. The CDR3 DNA sequence: TGTGCCAGTAGTAGGGGAACCGGGACTAGCGTCCACGAGCAGTACTTC. The V gene is TRBV19, the J gene TRBJ2-7; TRBD2 aligns across 10 bases. The CDR3 length is 16 residues. V was clipped by 4 bases and J by 5 bases; unmatched bases: 11. Germline V gives CDR1 LNHDA, CDR2 SQIVND (reference sequence).

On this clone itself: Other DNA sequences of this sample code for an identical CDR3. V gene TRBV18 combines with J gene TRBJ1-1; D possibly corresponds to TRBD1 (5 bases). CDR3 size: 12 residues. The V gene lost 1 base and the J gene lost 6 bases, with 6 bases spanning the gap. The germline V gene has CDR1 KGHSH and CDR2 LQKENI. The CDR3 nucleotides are TGTGCCAGCTCACCACAGGGGCCTGAAGCTTTCTTT. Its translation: CASSPQGPEAFF. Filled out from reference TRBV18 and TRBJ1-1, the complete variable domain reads NAGVMQNPRHLVRRRGQEARLRCSPMKGHSHVYWYRQLPEEGLKFMVYLQKENIIDESGMPKERFSAEFPKEGPSILRIQQVVRGDSAAYFCASSPQGPEAFFGQGTRLTVV.

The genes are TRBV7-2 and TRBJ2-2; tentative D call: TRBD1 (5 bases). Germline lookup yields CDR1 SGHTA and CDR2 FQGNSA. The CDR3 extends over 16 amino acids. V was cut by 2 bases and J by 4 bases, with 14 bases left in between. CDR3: CASSLSLGVLTGELFF. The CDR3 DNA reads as TGTGCCAGCAGCTTAAGTCTAGGGGTCCTCACCGGGGAGCTGTTTTTT.

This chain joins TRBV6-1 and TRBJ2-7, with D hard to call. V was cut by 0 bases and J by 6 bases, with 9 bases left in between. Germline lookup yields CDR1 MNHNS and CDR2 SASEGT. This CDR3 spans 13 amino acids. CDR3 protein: CASSEARALEQYF. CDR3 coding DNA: TGTGCCAGCAGTGAAGCCCGGGCCCTCGAGCAGTACTTC.

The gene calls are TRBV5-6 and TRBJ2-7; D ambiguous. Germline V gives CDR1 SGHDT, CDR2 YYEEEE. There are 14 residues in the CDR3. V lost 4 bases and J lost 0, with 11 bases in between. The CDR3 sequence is CASSGSYSSYEQYF. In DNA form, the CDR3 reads TGTGCCAGCAGCGGCAGCTACAGCTCCTACGAGCAGTACTTC.

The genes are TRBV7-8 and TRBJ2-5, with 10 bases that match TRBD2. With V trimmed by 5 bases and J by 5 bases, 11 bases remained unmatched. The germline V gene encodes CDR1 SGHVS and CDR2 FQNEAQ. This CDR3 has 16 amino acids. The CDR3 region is CASSGPSGSIRETQYF. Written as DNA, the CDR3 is TGTGCCAGCAGCGGACCTAGCGGGAGTATCCGTGAGACCCAGTACTTC.

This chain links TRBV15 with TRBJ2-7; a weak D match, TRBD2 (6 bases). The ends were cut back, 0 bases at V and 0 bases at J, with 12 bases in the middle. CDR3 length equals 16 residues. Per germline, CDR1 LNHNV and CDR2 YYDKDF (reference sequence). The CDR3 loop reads CATSRDYNGGSYEQYF. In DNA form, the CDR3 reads TGTGCCACCAGCAGAGATTATAACGGGGGCTCCTACGAGCAGTACTTC.

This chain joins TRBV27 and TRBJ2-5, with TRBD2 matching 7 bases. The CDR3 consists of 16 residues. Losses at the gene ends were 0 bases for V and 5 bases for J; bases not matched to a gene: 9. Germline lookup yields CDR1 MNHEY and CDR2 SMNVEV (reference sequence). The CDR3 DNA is TGTGCCAGCAGTTTATCGGGGAGGGGTATCGGGGAGACCCAGTACTTC. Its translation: CASSLSGRGIGETQYF.

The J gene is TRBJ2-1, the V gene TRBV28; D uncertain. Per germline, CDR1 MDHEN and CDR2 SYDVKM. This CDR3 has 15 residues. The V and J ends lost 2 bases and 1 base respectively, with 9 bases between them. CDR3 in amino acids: CASSLIPGSYNEQFF. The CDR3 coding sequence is TGTGCCAGCAGTTTAATTCCGGGTTCCTACAATGAGCAGTTCTTC.

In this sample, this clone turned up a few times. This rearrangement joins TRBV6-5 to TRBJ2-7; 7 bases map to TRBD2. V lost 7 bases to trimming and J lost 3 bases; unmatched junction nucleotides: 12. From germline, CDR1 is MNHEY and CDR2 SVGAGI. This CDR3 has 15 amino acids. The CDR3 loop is CASNRKSSGRYEQYF. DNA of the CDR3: TGTGCCAGCAACAGGAAGTCTAGCGGACGCTACGAGCAGTACTTC.

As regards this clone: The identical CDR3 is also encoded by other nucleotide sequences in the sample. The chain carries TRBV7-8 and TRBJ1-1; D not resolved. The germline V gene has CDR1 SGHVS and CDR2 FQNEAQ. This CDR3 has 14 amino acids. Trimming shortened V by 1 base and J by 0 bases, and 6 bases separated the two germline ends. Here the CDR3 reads CASSLVTLNTEAFF. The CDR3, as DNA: TGTGCCAGCAGCTTAGTGACTTTGAACACTGAAGCTTTCTTT.

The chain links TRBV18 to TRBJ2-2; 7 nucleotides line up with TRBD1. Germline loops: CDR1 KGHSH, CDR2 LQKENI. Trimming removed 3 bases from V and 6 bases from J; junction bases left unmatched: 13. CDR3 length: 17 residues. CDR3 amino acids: CASSPRGDRVGPGELFF. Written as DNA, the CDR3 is TGTGCCAGCTCACCCCGGGGAGACAGGGTCGGACCCGGGGAGCTGTTTTTT.